A single sample gave rise to the 14 T cell receptor beta chains below, sequenced in a study of blood T cell repertoires in COVID-19 (dated by TCRdb to 2019 to 2021). Library preparation employed the immunoSEQ multiplex PCR assay. TCRdb retrieved this table from immuneACCESS and kept in-frame rearrangements only. Not all clones are present; in checked studies, unresolved V genes account for under half, and no reason is known for the remainder. A total of 130,000 to 150,000 clones appear in this sample, roughly 85% of them only once. The ten largest clonotypes hold around 8% of the sample. Specimen: peripheral blood. These receptors originate from an older woman with COVID-19, enrolled during active disease.

The chain combines TRBV27 with TRBJ1-2; no clear D. The CDR3 has 15 amino acids. Germline-derived CDR1 and CDR2 are MNHEY and SMNVEV (reference sequence). Trimming took 8 bases from V and 0 from J, leaving 16 bases between them. The CDR3 coding sequence is TGTGCCAGCTCCTCGTTTGCAGAACCTAACTATGGCTACACCTTC. Translation: CASSSFAEPNYGYTF.

The chain recombines TRBV30 with TRBJ1-4; TRBD1 agrees at 7 bases. Germline CDR1 GTSNPN, CDR2 SVGIG (reference sequence). V shed 2 bases, J shed 7 bases, and the junction held 10 bases outside the gene matches. The CDR3 contains 15 residues. The CDR3 DNA reads as TGTGCCTGGAGTCGACCCGGGACAGAACGTGAAAAACTGTTTTTT. Translating it yields CAWSRPGTEREKLFF.

This sequence joins TRBV5-6 and TRBJ2-3, with D hard to call. Per the germline V gene, CDR1 is SGHDT and CDR2 is YYEEEE. The CDR3 totals 14 residues. Deletions cut 2 bases from V and 0 bases from J, with 7 bases between. CDR3 amino acids: CASSFVYSTDTQYF. CDR3 nucleotide sequence: TGTGCCAGCAGCTTCGTCTATAGCACAGATACGCAGTATTTT.

This sequence joins TRBV29-1 and TRBJ1-4; 10 bases fit TRBD1. CDR3 size: 13 residues. V lost 6 bases, J lost 7 bases, and 5 bases stayed unmatched. Germline V CDR1 and CDR2: SQVTM, ANQGSEA. The CDR3 protein is CSVGQGPSEKLFF. CDR3 DNA: TGCAGCGTGGGACAGGGGCCTAGTGAAAAACTGTTTTTT. Full variable domain (outside the CDR3, taken from reference TRBV29-1 and TRBJ1-4): SAVISQKPSRDICQRGTSLTIQCQVDSQVTMMFWYRQQPGQSLTLIATANQGSEATYESGFVIDKFPISRPNLTFSTLTVSNMSPEDSSIYLCSVGQGPSEKLFFGSGTQLSVL.

A single count supports this clone. V gene TRBV5-4 combines with J gene TRBJ1-1, with 7 bases that match TRBD1. Germline V lookup: CDR1 SGHNT, CDR2 YYREEE (reference sequence). V gave up 4 bases and J gave up 2 bases; unmatched junction bases: 5. The CDR3 runs to 14 residues. The CDR3 DNA is TGTGCCAGCAGCCCGACAGGGTACAACACTGAAGCTTTCTTT. Amino acid sequence: CASSPTGYNTEAFF.

This chain joins TRBV6-5 and TRBJ1-6, with D possibly matching TRBD1 (6 bases). Per germline, CDR1 MNHEY and CDR2 SVGAGI. CDR3 size: 15 residues. Trimming left V 6 bases short and J 0 bases short, with 9 bases between. The CDR3 is CASSDRSSYNSPLHF. CDR3 DNA: TGTGCCAGCAGCGACAGGAGCTCCTATAATTCACCCCTCCACTTT.

The genes are TRBV5-4 and TRBJ1-6, with D possibly TRBD1 on 5 matching bases. This CDR3 has 17 residues. The germline V gene has CDR1 SGHNT and CDR2 YYREEE (reference sequence). V gave up 2 bases and J gave up 6 bases, with 18 bases separating them. The DNA for the CDR3 is TGTGCCAGCAGCTTTGGCGGGAGGGGCGCGCGTAATTCACCCCTCCACTTT. Translated, it gives CASSFGGRGARNSPLHF.

The chain couples TRBV7-6 to TRBJ1-2; the D is unclear. CDR1 and CDR2 from the germline V gene are SGHVS and FNYEAQ. The CDR3 length is 14 residues. The V gene lost 5 bases and the J gene lost 14 bases, with 24 bases spanning the gap. The CDR3 is CASSPNVGLRSFTF. CDR3 coding DNA: TGTGCCAGCAGCCCAAACGTCGGACTGCGCTCTTTTACCTTC.

This clone was found once. V is TRBV7-2 and J is TRBJ2-7, with 7 positions matching TRBD2. Germline CDR1 and CDR2: SGHTA and FQGNSA. CDR3 length: 14 amino acids. V lost 2 bases and J lost 7; bases outside the gene matches: 8. The CDR3 spells CASSLRASGREQYF. In nucleotides, the CDR3 is TGTGCCAGCAGCTTAAGGGCTAGCGGTAGGGAGCAGTACTTC.

The chain joins TRBV3-1 (or the pseudogene TRBV3-2) to TRBJ1-5; 7 bases are shared with TRBD1. With 4 bases clipped from V and 0 bases from J, the junction kept 9 bases outside the gene matches. CDR3 length: 17 residues. Germline CDR1 reads LGHDT; CDR2 reads YNNKEL (reference sequence). CDR3: CASSPTQTGDSNQPQHF. DNA of the CDR3: TGTGCCAGCAGCCCGACGCAAACAGGGGATAGCAATCAGCCCCAGCATTTT.

The chain recombines TRBV30 with TRBJ1-5; 7 nucleotides align to TRBD1. Germline CDR1 GTSNPN, CDR2 SVGIG (reference sequence). This CDR3 is 18 amino acids long. With V trimmed by 3 bases and J by 5 bases, 19 bases remained unmatched. For the CDR3, the DNA is TGTGCCTGGAGAACCCCGGACAGGACCTTGCCGGGTGATCAGCCCCAGCATTTT. Its translation: CAWRTPDRTLPGDQPQHF.

The V and J genes are TRBV4-3 and TRBJ2-1; 8 bases match TRBD2. The V gene end was trimmed by 0 bases and the J gene end by 4 bases; junction bases not matched to a gene: 11. Germline CDR1 reads LGHNA; CDR2 reads YSLEER. There are 18 residues in the CDR3. This CDR3 is CASSQEVALAGGYNEQFF. In DNA form, the CDR3 reads TGCGCCAGCAGCCAAGAGGTCGCGCTGGCGGGGGGTTACAATGAGCAGTTCTTC.

This rearrangement joins TRBV5-6 to TRBJ2-5, with D possibly TRBD2 on 6 matching bases. V was shortened by 1 base and J by 7 bases, with 8 bases between the two germline ends. Germline V gene data show CDR1 as SGHDT and CDR2 as YYEEEE. This CDR3 has 12 residues. The CDR3 nucleotides read TGTGCCAGCAGCTTGATGGGGGGGACCCAGTACTTC. It yields the protein CASSLMGGTQYF.

The V and J genes are TRBV27 and TRBJ2-5, with a tentative D call TRBD2 (7 bases). V shed 3 bases and J shed 5 bases, with 13 bases lying between them. This CDR3 contains 14 residues. CDR1 is MNHEY and CDR2 is SMNVEV in the germline V gene (reference sequence). CDR3 sequence (DNA): TGTGCCAGCAGTTTTGGGGGGGCGAGGGAGACCCAGTACTTC. It translates to CASSFGGARETQYF.